This T cell receptor beta chain was recorded in a study of blood T cell repertoires in COVID-19. The overall study: T cells, B-cell-depleted T cells, or PBMCs provided the cDNA or gDNA that served as material.

Trimming cost V 5 bases and J 4 bases; bases outside gene matches: 6. This CDR3 has 15 residues. Looked up from germline, CDR1 is MNHEY and CDR2 is SVGEGT. TCRdb's table, derived via immunoSEQ multiplex PCR, lists solely in-frame clones and lacks some. The table shows about 330,000 clones, with more than 85% occurring only once. This clone appeared a few times. This chain joins TRBV6-2 or TRBV6-3 and TRBJ2-2; 8 nucleotides align to TRBD1. The sequence was obtained from a woman between 25 and 40 years old who had recovered from COVID-19. The sample taken for sequencing was PBMCs or T cells enriched from blood (not recorded which). The CDR3 coding sequence is TGTGCCAGCAGTAGGCAGGGGGCTTCCACCGGGGAGCTGTTTTTT. Translating gives CASSRQGASTGELFF.